Below, 2 T cell receptor beta chains from the same sample are listed, as sequenced in a study of low-dose radiotherapy and immunotherapy resistance in tumors. Priming of first-strand cDNA relied on TRAV- and TRBV-specific primers (covering alpha and beta chains). The PCR that amplified TCRs ran for 15 to 25 cycles, relying on a constant-region primer and a V-primer adapter. TCRdb processed the reads anew with MiXCR; each CDR3 protein has one entry. The sample records 45,000 to 75,000 distinct CDR3 sequences, almost 25% being singletons. Time point here: before trial treatment. The input for sequencing was PBMCs, taken before treatment. The receptors were sampled from a male donor with prostate cancer.

By sample share, this clonotype is medium-sized (0.01 to 0.1%). The chain is built from TRBV28 and TRBJ2-7, with D uncertain. From germline, CDR1 is MDHEN and CDR2 SYDVKM. This CDR3 comprises 11 residues. Trimming pared 7 bases from V and 7 bases from J, leaving 11 bases between. The CDR3 bases are TGTGCCAGCACTGGGTCGGGTGAGCAGTACTTC. Its translation: CASTGSGEQYF.

This clonotype was recorded many times. The V and J genes are TRBV5-1 and TRBJ2-4; TRBD1 might be the D (6 bases). The CDR3 covers 14 residues. The germline V and J ends were trimmed by 0 bases and 9 bases, with 13 bases remaining between them. Germline V lookup: CDR1 SGHRS, CDR2 YFSETQ. The CDR3 DNA reads TGCGCCAGCAGCTTGGAACAGGGAATCGGCATTCAGTACTTC. It specifies CASSLEQGIGIQYF.